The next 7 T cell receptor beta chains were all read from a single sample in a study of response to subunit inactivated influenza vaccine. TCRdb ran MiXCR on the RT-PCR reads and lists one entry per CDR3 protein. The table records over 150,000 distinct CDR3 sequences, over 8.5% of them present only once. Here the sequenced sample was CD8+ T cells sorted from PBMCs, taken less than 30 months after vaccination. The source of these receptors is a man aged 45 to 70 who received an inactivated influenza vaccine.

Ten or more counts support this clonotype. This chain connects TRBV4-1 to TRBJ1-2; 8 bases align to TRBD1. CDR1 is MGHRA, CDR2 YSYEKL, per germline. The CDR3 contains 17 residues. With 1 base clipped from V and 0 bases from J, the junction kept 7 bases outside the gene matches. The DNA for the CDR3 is TGCGCCAGCAGCCAAGTACAGGGGGGGAACGCTAACTATGGCTACACCTTC. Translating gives CASSQVQGGNANYGYTF.

CDR3 coding DNA: TGTGCCACCAGCACCGGCAGGGACGAGCAGTACTTC. It yields the protein CATSTGRDEQYF. The rearrangement uses TRBV15 and TRBJ2-7; TRBD1 might be the D (5 bases). Germline V CDR1 and CDR2: LNHNV, YYDKDF (reference sequence). V lost 4 bases to trimming and J lost 5 bases, with 9 bases between them. This CDR3 region has 12 residues. Drawing the rest from reference TRBV15 and TRBJ2-7, the complete variable domain is DAMVIQNPRYQVTQFGKPVTLSCSQTLNHNVMYWYQQKSSQAPKLLFHYYDKDFNNEADTPDNFQSRRPNTSFCFLDIRSPGLGDTAMYLCATSTGRDEQYFGPGTRLTVT.

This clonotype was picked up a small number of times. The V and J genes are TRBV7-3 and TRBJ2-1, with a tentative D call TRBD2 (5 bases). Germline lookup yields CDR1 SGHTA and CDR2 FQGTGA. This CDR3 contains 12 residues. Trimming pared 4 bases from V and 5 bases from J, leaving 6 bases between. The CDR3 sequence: CASSSGNNEQFF. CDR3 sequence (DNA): TGTGCCAGCAGCTCGGGGAACAATGAGCAGTTCTTC.

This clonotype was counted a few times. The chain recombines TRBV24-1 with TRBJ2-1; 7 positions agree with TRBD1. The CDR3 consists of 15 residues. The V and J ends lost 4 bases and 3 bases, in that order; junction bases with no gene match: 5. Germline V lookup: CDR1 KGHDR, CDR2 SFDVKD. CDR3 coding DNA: TGTGCCACCAGTGAAGGCTCAGGGGGCTACAATGAGCAGTTCTTC. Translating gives CATSEGSGGYNEQFF.

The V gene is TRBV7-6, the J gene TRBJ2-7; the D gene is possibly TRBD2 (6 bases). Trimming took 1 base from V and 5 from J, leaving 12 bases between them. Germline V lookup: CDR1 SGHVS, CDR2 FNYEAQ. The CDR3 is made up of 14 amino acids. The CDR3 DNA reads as TGTGCCAGCAGCTTAGGTCGCGGGGTCGACGAGCAGTACTTC. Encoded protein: CASSLGRGVDEQYF.

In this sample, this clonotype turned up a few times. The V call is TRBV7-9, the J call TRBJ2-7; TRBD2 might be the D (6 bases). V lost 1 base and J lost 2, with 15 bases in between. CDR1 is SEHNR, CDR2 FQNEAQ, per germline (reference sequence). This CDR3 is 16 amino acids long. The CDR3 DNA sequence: TGTGCCAGCAGCTTAGGTGGCGGGACCCTTACCTACGAGCAGTACTTC. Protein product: CASSLGGGTLTYEQYF. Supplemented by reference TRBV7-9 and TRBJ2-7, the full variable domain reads DTGVSQNPRHKITKRGQNVTFRCDPISEHNRLYWYRQTLGQGPEFLTYFQNEAQLEKSRLLSDRFSAERPKGSFSTLEIQRTEQGDSAMYLCASSLGGGTLTYEQYFGPGTRLTVT.

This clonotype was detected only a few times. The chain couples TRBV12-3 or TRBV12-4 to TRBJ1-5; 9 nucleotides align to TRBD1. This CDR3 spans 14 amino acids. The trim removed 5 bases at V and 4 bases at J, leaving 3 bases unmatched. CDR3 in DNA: TGTGCCAGCAGTCGGACAGGGGCAAATCAGCCCCAGCATTTT. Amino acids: CASSRTGANQPQHF.